The 19 T cell receptor beta chains below were found in one sample sequenced in a study of T cell responses to AZD1222 COVID-19 vaccine. The table came from immunoSEQ multiplex PCR; TCRdb's copy has only in-frame clones and leaves some out. The sample has some 150,000 clones, approximately 88% seen once; the top ten hold around 2.3%. This material consisted of peripheral blood, taken on day 0 of AZD1222 vaccination. The receptors were gathered from an adult in good health.

This clone is a singleton in its sample. This chain links TRBV18 with TRBJ1-3; a possible D gene is TRBD1 (5 bases). V was cut by 2 bases and J by 3 bases, with 8 bases left in between. The CDR3 has 14 amino acids. Germline V lookup: CDR1 KGHSH, CDR2 LQKENI. CDR3 loop: CASSPKGDGNTIYF. In nucleotides, the CDR3 is TGTGCCAGCTCACCAAAAGGGGATGGAAACACCATATATTTT.

This clone has a handful of counts. The chain recombines TRBV29-1 with TRBJ2-5, with D maybe TRBD2 (5 bases). Germline lookup yields CDR1 SQVTM and CDR2 ANQGSEA. The CDR3 has 13 residues. V lost 4 bases and J lost 7, with 16 bases in between. CDR3 protein: CSVVGVARGTQYF. The CDR3 nucleotides read TGCAGCGTTGTCGGGGTGGCCCGGGGGACCCAGTACTTC.

The rearrangement links TRBV7-8 to TRBJ2-2; D tentatively fits TRBD1 or TRBD2 (5 bases each). V was trimmed by 2 bases and J by 1 base, leaving 14 bases between them. In germline, CDR1 is SGHVS, CDR2 FQNEAQ. This CDR3 contains 17 residues. The CDR3 region is CASSLRGARKNTGELFF. CDR3 bases: TGTGCCAGCAGCTTAAGAGGGGCACGGAAGAACACCGGGGAGCTGTTTTTT.

The genes are TRBV4-2 and TRBJ1-5; unclear D gene. Germline V CDR1 and CDR2: LGHNA, YNFKEQ. Trimming removed 6 bases at V and 5 bases at J, with 11 bases between. This CDR3 region has 13 residues. CDR3 DNA: TGTGCCAGCAGTGTGGGCAGAGATCAGCCCCAGCATTTT. Translation gives CASSVGRDQPQHF.

V and J are TRBV5-4 and TRBJ2-1, with 7 bases lining up with TRBD2. The J segment lost 15 bases and the V segment lost 7 bases, leaving 16 bases of the junction unmatched. The CDR3 length is 13 residues. Germline CDR1 and CDR2: SGHNT and YYREEE (reference sequence). DNA of the CDR3: TGTGCCAGCTCCCTGGCGGGGCGGGAGTTGTTGTTCTTC. Residues: CASSLAGRELLFF.

V is TRBV6-5 and J is TRBJ2-7, with 10 bases matching TRBD1. CDR1 and CDR2 from the germline V gene are MNHEY and SVGAGI. The CDR3 extends over 16 amino acids. The trim removed 2 bases at V and 4 bases at J, leaving 8 bases unmatched. The DNA for the CDR3 is TGTGCCAGCAGTTACGCCCCGACAGGGGGCGCGTACGAGCAGTACTTC. This codes for CASSYAPTGGAYEQYF.

The rearrangement links TRBV7-6 to TRBJ2-7, with TRBD2 identical over 8 bases. This CDR3 has 15 residues. Germline trimming cut 8 bases from V and 2 bases from J; bases unmatched to any gene: 11. Germline V lookup: CDR1 SGHVS, CDR2 FNYEAQ. The CDR3 DNA reads TGTGCCAGCGCCGGGCAGGGCGGGGGGCCCTACGAGCAGTACTTC. Amino acid sequence: CASAGQGGGPYEQYF.

This chain joins TRBV11-3 and TRBJ2-7; no reliable D call. There are 13 residues in the CDR3. Germline V gives CDR1 SGHNT, CDR2 YENEEA. The V gene lost 5 bases and the J gene lost 0 bases, with 8 bases spanning the gap. In DNA form, the CDR3 reads TGTGCCAGCAGCCGGGTGAGCTCCTACGAGCAGTACTTC. This sequence encodes CASSRVSSYEQYF.

A single count supports this clone. Other DNA sequences within the sample encode an identical CDR3. This chain connects TRBV6-5 to TRBJ1-2; 7 bases are shared with TRBD1. V trimming: 2 bases; J trimming: 7 bases; junction bases outside the gene matches: 4. The CDR3 is 13 residues long. Germline CDR1 is MNHEY and CDR2 is SVGAGI. CDR3 nucleotide sequence: TGTGCCAGCAGTTACAGACAGGGCGGTGGCTACACCTTC. Amino acids: CASSYRQGGGYTF.

This clone was counted a few times. The J gene is TRBJ2-7, the V gene TRBV28; 8 nucleotides align to TRBD1. In germline, CDR1 is MDHEN, CDR2 SYDVKM. Trimming cost V 5 bases and J 0 bases; bases outside gene matches: 3. This CDR3 spans 14 amino acids. The chain's CDR3 is CASSLRGHSYEQYF. CDR3 in DNA: TGTGCCAGCAGTCTCAGGGGGCACTCCTACGAGCAGTACTTC.

The chain is built from TRBV7-8 and TRBJ2-6; weak D call: TRBD2 (5 bases). The CDR3 length is 15 residues. V lost 5 bases to trimming and J lost 4 bases, with 12 bases between them. Germline CDR1 SGHVS, CDR2 FQNEAQ. The CDR3 protein is CASSIEGYGANVLTF. The CDR3 DNA follows: TGTGCCAGCAGCATCGAGGGATACGGGGCCAACGTCCTGACTTTC.

The chain carries TRBV2 and TRBJ2-3; 7 bases fit TRBD1. V was clipped by 10 bases and J by 7 bases; unmatched bases: 14. This CDR3 is built from 14 residues. The germline gives CDR1 SNHLY, CDR2 FYNNEI. The CDR3, as DNA: TGTGCCATCTTTCAGACAGGGAGACGAAATACGCAGTATTTT. This sequence encodes CAIFQTGRRNTQYF.

The CDR3 here is CASSLVTSTRTDTQYF. In DNA form, the CDR3 reads TGTGCCAGCAGCTTAGTGACTAGCACGCGCACAGATACGCAGTATTTT. V is TRBV7-2 and J is TRBJ2-3; 7 bases match TRBD2. Germline-derived CDR1 and CDR2 are SGHTA and FQGNSA. V trimming: 1 base; J trimming: 1 base; junction bases outside the gene matches: 5. The CDR3 totals 16 residues.

The V gene is TRBV19, the J gene TRBJ2-7; no clear D. V dropped 2 bases and J dropped 0 bases, with 11 bases sitting between them. The CDR3 contains 15 residues. From germline, CDR1 is LNHDA and CDR2 SQIVND (reference sequence). The CDR3 region has the DNA TGTGCCAGTAGTATATCCCAGCCTGGCTCCTACGAGCAGTACTTC. It translates to CASSISQPGSYEQYF.

J is TRBJ2-1 and V is TRBV19, with 8 bases fitting TRBD2. Germline loops: CDR1 LNHDA, CDR2 SQIVND (reference sequence). The CDR3 is 14 residues long. The junction had 7 bases not matched to a gene; V was cut back by 3 bases and J by 9 bases. As DNA, the CDR3 is TGTGCCAGTAGTATTAGGACTAGCCATCGTGAGCAGTTCTTC. It codes for CASSIRTSHREQFF.

The chain joins TRBV5-5 to TRBJ2-6; D uncertain. The CDR3 has 15 residues. V gave up 0 bases and J gave up 0 bases, with 4 bases separating them. Germline V gives CDR1 SGHKS, CDR2 YYEKEE (reference sequence). The CDR3 spells CASSLGGSGANVLTF. CDR3 nucleotides: TGTGCCAGCAGCTTGGGCGGCTCTGGGGCCAACGTCCTGACTTTC.

The chain has TRBV7-8 and TRBJ2-3, with D uncertain. The germline CDR1 and CDR2 sequences are SGHVS and FQNEAQ. The CDR3 is 13 residues long. Trimming cost V 5 bases and J 2 bases, with 8 bases left between them. The CDR3 loop reads CASSPDNTDTQYF. In nucleotides, the CDR3 is TGTGCCAGCAGCCCGGATAACACAGATACGCAGTATTTT.

This clone was detected only once. This sequence joins TRBV28 and TRBJ1-5; maybe TRBD1 (5 bases). The V gene lost 2 bases and the J gene lost 3 bases, with 8 bases spanning the gap. The CDR3 runs 14 residues. Germline V lookup: CDR1 MDHEN, CDR2 SYDVKM. The CDR3 loop is CASSLGGYNQPQHF. The CDR3 coding sequence is TGTGCCAGCAGTTTAGGGGGTTACAATCAGCCCCAGCATTTT.

This chain links TRBV7-9 with TRBJ2-7; 9 bases agree with TRBD2. V lost 5 bases, J lost 2 bases, and 4 bases stayed unmatched. CDR3 size: 14 residues. Germline assignment: CDR1 SEHNR and CDR2 FQNEAQ (reference sequence). The CDR3: CASSPGLATYEQYF. The CDR3 region has the DNA TGTGCCAGCAGCCCGGGACTAGCCACCTACGAGCAGTACTTC.